This TCR beta chain derives from a study of T cell responses to AZD1222 COVID-19 vaccine. Overall study findings and caveats: Unmutated regions of variants are reportedly targeted by nearly half of spike-specific TCRs. Just a handful of people given AZD1222 tested seropositive at baseline.

A remark on this clone: What it binds is not known.

Sequencing was performed with immunoSEQ multiplex PCR; in TCRdb, only in-frame clones are kept and a portion is missing. The repertoire has 150,000 to 180,000 clones, 88% of them found once; the top ten carry around 3%. Here the sequenced sample was peripheral blood, taken on day 0 of AZD1222 vaccination. The TCR sequence derives from an adult in good health.

This CDR3 is CASSVAGYSYEQYF. CDR3 coding DNA: TGTGCCAGCAGCGTAGCAGGATACTCCTACGAGCAGTACTTC. V usage is TRBV9 and J usage is TRBJ2-7, with D hard to call. The CDR3 consists of 14 residues. CDR1 and CDR2 from the germline V gene are SGDLS and YYNGEE. The germline V and J ends were trimmed by 0 bases and 0 bases, with 7 bases remaining between them.